What follows is one TCR beta chain and its context. The CDR3 totals 14 residues. With 7 bases clipped from V and 8 bases from J, the junction kept 8 bases outside the gene matches. Germline CDR1 and CDR2: LNHDA and SQIVND (reference sequence). The entry originates in a study of blood T cell repertoires in COVID-19. In the original workflow: Reference gene primer amplification gave nucleated cell count estimates. The repertoire was sequenced with immunoSEQ multiplex PCR; TCRdb's copy has only in-frame clones and lacks some. Clone size and V and J calls were adopted from that table, with D and trimming inferred from the DNA. The sample has roughly 210,000 clones; about nine tenths are singletons.

The TCR was taken from a man between 65 and 80 years old with acute or convalescent COVID-19. This rearrangement joins TRBV19 to TRBJ1-4; 9 bases align to TRBD1. Sequenced: peripheral blood. The DNA of the CDR3 is TGTGCCAGTACTGCGGGACAGGGAACGGAAAAACTGTTTTTT. It yields the protein CASTAGQGTEKLFF.